Included here is one TCR beta chain sequence, with context. The entry originates in a study of T cell clones after liver transplantation. Across the study: As an antigen-independent comparator, third-party-reactive TCRbeta sequences came from pre-transplant mixed lymphocyte reactions. Patients counted as tolerant after at least one year off all immunosuppression, enzymes not exceeding twice normal. Subjects received no induction therapy and standard immunosuppression until randomization at 12-24 months post-transplant.

CDR1 WSHSY and CDR2 SAAADI come from the germline V gene. The junction had 6 bases not matched to a gene; V was cut back by 4 bases and J by 2 bases. The length of the CDR3 is 15 residues. Here immunoSEQ multiplex PCR was the method, and the copy in TCRdb shows in-frame clones only, minus some. The repertoire includes roughly 15,000 clones, 80% to 95% of them detected once, and less than 60% sits in the top ten. The chain has TRBV10-2 and TRBJ2-3; 7 positions agree with TRBD2. The sequence derives from a human donor who received a liver transplant. The sample was CD8+ T cells from blood, taken before liver transplant. Here the CDR3 DNA reads TGCGCCAGCAGTGCCAGCGGGGATTTCACAGATACGCAGTATTTT. Translating it yields CASSASGDFTDTQYF.